The present T cell receptor beta chain was sequenced within a study of T cell repertoires in cytomegalovirus infection. One entry per CDR3 protein, called by TCRdb with MiXCR from the reads. In the table there are 700,000 to 900,000 distinct CDR3 sequences, around 29% of which are singletons. On this clonotype itself: The target antigen is unknown.

CDR1 is SGDLS, CDR2 YYNGEE, per germline. The CDR3 length is 16 residues. V was pared by 2 bases and J by 1 base, with 15 bases between. This clonotype was obtained from a human donor in good health (CMV status not recorded). Some clones in this sample may be carry-over from other donors' samples. The J gene is TRBJ1-1, the V gene TRBV9, with a weak D call TRBD1 (5 bases). Source: cultured CD8+ T cells from PBMCs, taken from culture after CMV antigen stimulation. The DNA for the CDR3 is TGTGCCAGCAGCGTGTTAAAGGGGTCGGCGAACACTGAAGCTTTCTTT. It translates to CASSVLKGSANTEAFF.